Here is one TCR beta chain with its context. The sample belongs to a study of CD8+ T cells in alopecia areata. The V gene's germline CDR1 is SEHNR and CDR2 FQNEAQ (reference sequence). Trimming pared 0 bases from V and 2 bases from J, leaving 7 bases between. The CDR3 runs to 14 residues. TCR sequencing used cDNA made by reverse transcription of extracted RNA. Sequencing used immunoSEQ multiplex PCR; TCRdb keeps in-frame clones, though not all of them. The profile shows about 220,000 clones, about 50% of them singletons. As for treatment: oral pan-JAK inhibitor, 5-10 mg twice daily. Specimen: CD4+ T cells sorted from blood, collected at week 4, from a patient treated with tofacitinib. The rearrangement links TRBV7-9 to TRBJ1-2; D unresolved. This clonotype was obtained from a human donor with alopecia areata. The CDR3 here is CASSLAAENYGYTF. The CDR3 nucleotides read TGTGCCAGCAGCTTAGCAGCAGAGAACTATGGCTACACCTTC. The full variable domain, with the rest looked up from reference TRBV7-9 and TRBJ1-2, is DTGVSQNPRHKITKRGQNVTFRCDPISEHNRLYWYRQTLGQGPEFLTYFQNEAQLEKSRLLSDRFSAERPKGSFSTLEIQRTEQGDSAMYLCASSLAAENYGYTFGSGTRLTVV.